This is a list of T cell receptor beta chains from one sample in a study of T cell changes during pregnancy in multiple sclerosis. TCRdb's copy holds only in-frame clones and misses some; the assay was immunoSEQ multiplex PCR. The table includes 70,000 to 100,000 clones, roughly 93% detected once. The sample consisted of peripheral blood, taken in the first trimester of pregnancy. The receptor source for this set is a female donor with multiple sclerosis, enrolled in a pregnancy study. Each CDR3 is given with its conserved first and last residue. A D gene is named only where the DNA matches it firmly.

D | J | V | CDR3 | DNA
TRBD2 | TRBJ2-7 | TRBV10-1 | CASSEFGTSGVYEQYF | TGCGCCAGCAGTGAGTTCGGGACTAGCGGAGTCTACGAGCAGTACTTC
NA | TRBJ1-5 | TRBV30 | CAWTDSDNQPQHF | TGTGCCTGGACCGACAGCGACAATCAGCCCCAGCATTTT
NA | TRBJ2-5 | TRBV19 | CASSTPVLFETQYF | TGTGCCAGTAGTACCCCAGTCCTGTTTGAGACCCAGTACTTC
TRBD2 | TRBJ2-2 | TRBV28 | CASSIGTSGNTGELFF | TGTGCCAGCAGTATAGGGACTAGCGGAAACACCGGGGAGCTGTTTTTT
TRBD1 | TRBJ2-1 | TRBV19 | CASRQTGTGLDEQFF | TGTGCCAGTAGGCAAACCGGGACAGGGCTCGATGAGCAGTTCTTC
NA | TRBJ1-2 | TRBV7-2 | CASSPGQNPNYGYTF | TGTGCCAGCAGCCCGGGACAAAACCCTAACTATGGCTACACCTTC
NA | TRBJ2-4 | TRBV7-2 | CASSFGGAKNIQYF | TGTGCCAGCAGCTTTGGCGGGGCCAAAAACATTCAGTACTTC
TRBD1 | TRBJ1-5 | TRBV27 | CASSSGGPGSNQPQHF | TGTGCCAGCAGTTCAGGGGGACCTGGTAGCAATCAGCCCCAGCATTTT
TRBD1 | TRBJ1-2 | TRBV5-4 | CASSADRGRTYGYTF | TGTGCCAGCAGCGCCGACAGGGGGCGCACGTATGGCTACACCTTC
TRBD1 | TRBJ1-2 | TRBV7-8 | CASSSSQGHYGYTF | TGTGCCAGCAGCTCGTCACAGGGGCACTATGGCTACACCTTC